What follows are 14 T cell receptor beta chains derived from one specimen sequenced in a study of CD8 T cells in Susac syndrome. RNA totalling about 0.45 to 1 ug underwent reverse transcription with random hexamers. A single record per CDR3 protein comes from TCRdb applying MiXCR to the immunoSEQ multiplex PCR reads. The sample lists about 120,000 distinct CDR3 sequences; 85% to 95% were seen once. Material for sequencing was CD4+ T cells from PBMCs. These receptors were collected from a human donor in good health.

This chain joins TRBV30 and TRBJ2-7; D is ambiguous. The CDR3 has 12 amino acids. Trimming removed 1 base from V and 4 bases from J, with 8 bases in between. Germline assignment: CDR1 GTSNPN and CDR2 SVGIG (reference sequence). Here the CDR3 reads CAWSAGVYEQYF. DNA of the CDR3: TGTGCCTGGAGTGCCGGAGTATACGAGCAGTACTTC.

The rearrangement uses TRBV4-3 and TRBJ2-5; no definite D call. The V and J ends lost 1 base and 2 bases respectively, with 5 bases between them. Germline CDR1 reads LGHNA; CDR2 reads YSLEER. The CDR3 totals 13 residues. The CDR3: CASSQVPQETQYF. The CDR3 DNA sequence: TGCGCCAGCAGCCAAGTGCCTCAAGAGACCCAGTACTTC.

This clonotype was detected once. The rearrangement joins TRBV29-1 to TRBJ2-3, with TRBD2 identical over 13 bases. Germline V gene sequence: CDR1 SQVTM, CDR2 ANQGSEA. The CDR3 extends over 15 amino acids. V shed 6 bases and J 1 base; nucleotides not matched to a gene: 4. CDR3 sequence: CSVDGLAGGTDTQYF. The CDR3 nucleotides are TGCAGCGTGGATGGACTAGCGGGGGGCACAGATACGCAGTATTTT.

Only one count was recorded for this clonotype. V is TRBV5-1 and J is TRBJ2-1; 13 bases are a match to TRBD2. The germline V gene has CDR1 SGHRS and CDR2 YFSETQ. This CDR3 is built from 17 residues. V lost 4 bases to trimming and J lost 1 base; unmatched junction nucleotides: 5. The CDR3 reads CASSPTSGRASYNEQFF. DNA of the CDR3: TGCGCCAGCAGCCCTACTAGCGGGAGGGCATCCTACAATGAGCAGTTCTTC.

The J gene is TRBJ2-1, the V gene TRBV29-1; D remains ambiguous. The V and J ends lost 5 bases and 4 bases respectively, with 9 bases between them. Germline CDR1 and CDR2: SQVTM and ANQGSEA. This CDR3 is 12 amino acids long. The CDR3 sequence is CSVPPRYNEQFF. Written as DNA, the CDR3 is TGCAGCGTTCCCCCAAGATACAATGAGCAGTTCTTC.

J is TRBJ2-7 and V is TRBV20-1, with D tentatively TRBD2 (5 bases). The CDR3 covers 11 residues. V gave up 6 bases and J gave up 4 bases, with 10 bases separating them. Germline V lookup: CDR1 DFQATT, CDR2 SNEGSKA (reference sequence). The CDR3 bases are TGCAGTGCCCGACGGGAATACGAGCAGTACTTC. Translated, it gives CSARREYEQYF.

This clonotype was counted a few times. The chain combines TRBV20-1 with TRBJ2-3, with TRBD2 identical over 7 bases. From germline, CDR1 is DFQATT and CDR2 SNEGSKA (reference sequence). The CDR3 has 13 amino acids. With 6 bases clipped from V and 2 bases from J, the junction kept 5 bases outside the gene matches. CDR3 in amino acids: CSATSDLTDTQYF. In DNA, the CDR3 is TGCAGTGCCACTAGCGATCTCACAGATACGCAGTATTTT.

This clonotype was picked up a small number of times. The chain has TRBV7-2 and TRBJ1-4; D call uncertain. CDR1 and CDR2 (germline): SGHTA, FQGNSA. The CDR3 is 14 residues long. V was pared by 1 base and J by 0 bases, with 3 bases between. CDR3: CASSLGATNEKLFF. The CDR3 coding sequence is TGTGCCAGCAGCTTAGGGGCAACTAATGAAAAACTGTTTTTT.

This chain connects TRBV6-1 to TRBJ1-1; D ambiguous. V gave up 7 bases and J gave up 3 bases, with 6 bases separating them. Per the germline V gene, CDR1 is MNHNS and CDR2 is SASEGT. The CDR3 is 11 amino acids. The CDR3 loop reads CASNTYTEAFF. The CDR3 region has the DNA TGTGCCAGCAATACATACACTGAAGCTTTCTTT.

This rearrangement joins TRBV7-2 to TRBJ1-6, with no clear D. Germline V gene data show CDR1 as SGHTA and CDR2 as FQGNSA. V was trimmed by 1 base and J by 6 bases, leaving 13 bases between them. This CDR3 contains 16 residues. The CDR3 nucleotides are TGTGCCAGCAGCTTAGGTTGGGCAAGCCTTAATTCACCCCTCCACTTT. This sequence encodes CASSLGWASLNSPLHF.

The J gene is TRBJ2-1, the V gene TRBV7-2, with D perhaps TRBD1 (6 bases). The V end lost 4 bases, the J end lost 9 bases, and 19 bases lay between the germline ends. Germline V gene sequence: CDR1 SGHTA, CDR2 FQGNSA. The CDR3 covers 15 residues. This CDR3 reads CASSSITRGWGEQFF. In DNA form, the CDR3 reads TGTGCCAGCAGCTCAATAACCAGGGGATGGGGTGAGCAGTTCTTC.

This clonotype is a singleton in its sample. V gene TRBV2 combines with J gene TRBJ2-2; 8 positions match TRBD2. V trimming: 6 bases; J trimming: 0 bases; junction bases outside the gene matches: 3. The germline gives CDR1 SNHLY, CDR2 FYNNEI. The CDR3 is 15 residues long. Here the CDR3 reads CASRAGGSNTGELFF. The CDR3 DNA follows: TGTGCCAGCAGGGCGGGGGGTTCGAACACCGGGGAGCTGTTTTTT.

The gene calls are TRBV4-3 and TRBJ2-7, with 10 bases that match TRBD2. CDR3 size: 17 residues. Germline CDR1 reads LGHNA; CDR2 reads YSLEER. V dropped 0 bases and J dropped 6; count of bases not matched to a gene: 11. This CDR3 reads CASSQEGSSGRASEQYF. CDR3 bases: TGCGCCAGCAGCCAAGAGGGATCGAGCGGGAGGGCCTCCGAGCAGTACTTC.

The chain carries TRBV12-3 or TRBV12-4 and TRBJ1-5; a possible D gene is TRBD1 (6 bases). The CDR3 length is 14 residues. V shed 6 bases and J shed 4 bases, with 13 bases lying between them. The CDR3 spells CASSSGTPNQPQHF. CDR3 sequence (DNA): TGTGCCAGCAGCTCCGGGACACCAAATCAGCCCCAGCATTTT.